In this sample, the clone carrying this T cell receptor (beta chain) turned up a few times. The antigen remains unidentified. The data derive from a study of early T cells in non-severe SARS-CoV-2 infection. Study context: The chains were unpaired, and the sequenced material was bulk RNA from unsorted whole blood.

Study-wide results and caveats: Anti-spike CD8 responses were favored in VDJdb matching, and private and CD4 specificities were missed.

Unique molecular identifiers (one per individual cDNA molecule) were attached. From the 5' RACE reads, TCRdb called clonotypes with MiXCR, one entry per CDR3 protein. The table includes some 83,000 distinct CDR3 sequences, over 9.5% detected once. Trimming took off 10 bases at V and 2 bases at J, with 18 bases between the two ends. Germline assignment: CDR1 WNHNN and CDR2 SYGVQD (reference sequence). The CDR3 is 15 amino acids. This specimen was whole blood, taken at baseline. The clonotype comes from an adult who was a healthcare worker with PCR-confirmed SARS-CoV-2 infection or an uninfected control (not recorded which). The rearrangement uses TRBV10-1 and TRBJ1-5; D remains unclear. The CDR3 reads CATQGCRTGNQPQHF. The DNA of the CDR3 is TGCGCCACCCAAGGGTGTCGGACGGGCAATCAGCCCCAGCATTTT.